The text below deals with one T cell receptor (beta chain). Its antigen is not yet known. No base quality information exists; no much larger clone differs at one position. These data are taken from a study of vaccination effects on CD4 cells after COVID-19 (dated by TCRdb to about 2022). Looking at the study overall: Across the study, the median time from the second dose to post-vaccine sampling was 72 days (range 14 to 241). Cultures from other donors in the study were sequenced using the Oncomine TCR Beta short-read assay on an Illumina iSeq 100. A total of 9 to 11 COVID-19 convalescent patients and several SARS-CoV-2-naive healthy vaccine recipients were included in the full study. In both COVID-19 convalescent patients and infection-naive vaccine recipients, the study compared SARS-CoV-2 spike-specific CD4+ TCR repertoires from before mRNA vaccination with those from after it. General study outcomes and caveats: In healthy vaccine recipients, vaccine-induced clones were almost all SARS-CoV-2 mono-reactive, with only 1 of 255 being cross-reactive with common cold coronaviruses. Only a small number of convalescent patients were included, and no early post-infection timepoints were available, which limited the study. Clones induced by infection and clones induced by vaccination both contracted markedly at late timepoints after vaccination, which fits with T cell responses waning over time.

V loses 7 bases of germline sequence and J loses 8 bases, and the interval between the two ends is 17 bases. The CDR3 goes from the cysteine to the phenylalanine over 13 residues. Only CDR3 DNA is held: 39 bases, read in frame from base 1. In the ViraFEST assay, PBMC were stimulated with viral peptide pools, and antigen-specific CD4+ T cell clonotypes were then identified by expansion using TCR sequencing. After about 10 days of culture, CD4+ T cells were isolated with the EasySep CD4+ T cell isolation kit. Two doses of either the BNT162b2 or the mRNA-1273 mRNA SARS-CoV-2 vaccine were administered to participants. Negative nucleocapsid antibody results before and after vaccination confirmed that the healthy vaccine recipients had no prior SARS-CoV-2 infection. Some 2 million PBMC per well were cultured in IMDM with about 5.4% human AB serum, 8 to 10 IU/ml IL-2 and gentamicin, plus 10 ug/ml peptides. Half of the culture medium was replaced with fresh IL-2-containing medium on days 3 and 7. Each peptide stimulation condition was cultured in triplicate wells unless otherwise noted. Using Ficoll-Paque Plus gradient centrifugation, PBMC were separated from whole blood and then either used fresh or cryopreserved at -140C. The spike proteins of SARS-CoV-2 and of the common cold coronaviruses HCoV-NL63, HCoV-OC43 and HCoV-229E were spanned by overlapping peptide pools. The QIAamp micro DNA kit was used to extract genomic DNA from the cultured CD4+ T cells.

Library preparation used the immunoSEQ multiplex PCR assay. TCR beta CDR3 sequencing was performed on DNA from the cultured, isolated CD4+ T cells. For the original study's pipeline: Non-productive TCR sequences were removed and reads were trimmed to the CDR3 region, keeping CDR3s of at least 7 amino acids. The MANAFEST web app was used to pick out antigen-specific clonotypes by comparing their expansion in peptide wells with that in reference cultures. To be called positive, a clone needed expansion at FDR<0.05 compared with the reference and with all other wells, an odds ratio greater than 5, and a frequency greater than 0.1% in two replicate wells. Clonotypes significantly expanded in SARS-CoV-2 spike wells and in at least one common cold coronavirus spike condition were defined as cross-reactive. Levenshtein distance calculated with the stringdist R package was used to assess CDR3 similarity, and unrooted trees were constructed with ape in R 3.6.1. TCRdb provides this immuneACCESS table in a form limited to in-frame rearrangements. Some clones are lacking; in checked studies, under half of them reflect an unresolved V gene, and why the rest are absent is not known. V and J calls plus clone size are reproduced from that table; the DNA served to infer D and trimming. Recorded for this sample are 30,000 to 45,000 clones; approximately 84% of them occurred a single time. The top ten hold around 2% of the sample.

The sequence is built from TRBV12-3 or TRBV12-4 and TRBJ1-2, with no reliable assignment of the D segment. The specimen was CD4+ T cells from PBMCs cultured with HCoV-NL63 spike peptides, collected after COVID-19 vaccination. This sample's cell subset or site label indicates: HCoV-NL63 spike overlapping peptide pool stimulation. This TCR came from a human donor who received a COVID-19 vaccine. Some clones in this sample may be carry-over from other donors' samples. The DNA sequence reads TGTGCCAGCACCACCCGGGAGGTGTGGGGCTACACCTTC. Its protein product is CASTTREVWGYTF.